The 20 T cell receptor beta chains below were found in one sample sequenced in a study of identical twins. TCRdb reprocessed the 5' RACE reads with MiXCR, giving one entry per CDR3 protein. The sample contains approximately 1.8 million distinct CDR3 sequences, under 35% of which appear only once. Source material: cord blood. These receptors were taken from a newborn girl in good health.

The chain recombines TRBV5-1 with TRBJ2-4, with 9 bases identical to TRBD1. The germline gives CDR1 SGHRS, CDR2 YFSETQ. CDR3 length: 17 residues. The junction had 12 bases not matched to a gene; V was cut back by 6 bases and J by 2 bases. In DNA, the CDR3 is TGCGCCAGCAACCCGGGACAGGGCAGAAGTACCAAAAACATTCAGTACTTC. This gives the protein CASNPGQGRSTKNIQYF.

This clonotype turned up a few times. The CDR3 spells CASSPGQGAKGEQYF. For the CDR3, the DNA is TGTGCCAGCAGCCCCGGACAGGGGGCAAAAGGCGAGCAGTACTTC. The chain combines TRBV7-2 with TRBJ2-7, with 11 bases fitting TRBD1. V gave up 5 bases and J gave up 6 bases; unmatched junction bases: 9. CDR1 SGHTA and CDR2 FQGNSA come from the germline V gene. This CDR3 spans 15 amino acids.

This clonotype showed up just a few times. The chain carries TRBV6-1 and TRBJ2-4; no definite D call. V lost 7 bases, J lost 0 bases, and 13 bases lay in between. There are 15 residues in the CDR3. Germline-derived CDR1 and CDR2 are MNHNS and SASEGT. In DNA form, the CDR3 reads TGTGCCAGCACCCCCACACACTTAGCCAAAAACATTCAGTACTTC. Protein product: CASTPTHLAKNIQYF.

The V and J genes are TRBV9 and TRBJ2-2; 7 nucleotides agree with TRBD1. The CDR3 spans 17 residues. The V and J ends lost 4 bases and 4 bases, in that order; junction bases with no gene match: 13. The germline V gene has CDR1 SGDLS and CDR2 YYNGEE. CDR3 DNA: TGTGCCAGCAGCCCAAGACAGGGATCAATTCTCACCGGGGAGCTGTTTTTT. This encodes CASSPRQGSILTGELFF. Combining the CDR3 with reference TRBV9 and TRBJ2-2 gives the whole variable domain DSGVTQTPKHLITATGQRVTLRCSPRSGDLSVYWYQQSLDQGLQFLIQYYNGEERAKGNILERFSAQQFPDLHSELNLSSLELGDSALYFCASSPRQGSILTGELFFGEGSRLTVL.

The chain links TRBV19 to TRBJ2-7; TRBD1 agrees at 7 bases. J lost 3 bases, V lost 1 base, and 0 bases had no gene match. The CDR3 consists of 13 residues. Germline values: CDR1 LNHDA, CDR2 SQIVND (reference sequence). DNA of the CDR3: TGTGCCAGTAGTATAGGGGACAGCTACGAGCAGTACTTC. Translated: CASSIGDSYEQYF.

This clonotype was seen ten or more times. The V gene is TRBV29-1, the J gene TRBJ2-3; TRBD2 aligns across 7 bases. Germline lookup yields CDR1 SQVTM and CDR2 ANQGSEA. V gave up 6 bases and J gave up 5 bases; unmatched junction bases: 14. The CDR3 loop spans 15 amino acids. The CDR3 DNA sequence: TGCAGCGTGGCAATATTTCTAGGGAGGGAAGATACGCAGTATTTT. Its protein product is CSVAIFLGREDTQYF.

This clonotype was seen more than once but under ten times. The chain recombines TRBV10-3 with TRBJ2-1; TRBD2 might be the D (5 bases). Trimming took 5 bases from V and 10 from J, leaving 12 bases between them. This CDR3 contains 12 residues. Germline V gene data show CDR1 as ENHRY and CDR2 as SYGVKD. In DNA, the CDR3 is TGTGCCATCAGTTGGGCGTCGGGGGAGCAGTTCTTC. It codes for CAISWASGEQFF.

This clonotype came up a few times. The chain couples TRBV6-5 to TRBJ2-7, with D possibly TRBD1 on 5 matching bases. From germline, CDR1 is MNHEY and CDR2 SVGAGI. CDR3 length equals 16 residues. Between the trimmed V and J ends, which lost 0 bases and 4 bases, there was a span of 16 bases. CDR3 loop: CASSYSWRQTNYEQYF. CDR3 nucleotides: TGTGCCAGCAGTTACTCGTGGCGACAGACCAATTACGAGCAGTACTTC.

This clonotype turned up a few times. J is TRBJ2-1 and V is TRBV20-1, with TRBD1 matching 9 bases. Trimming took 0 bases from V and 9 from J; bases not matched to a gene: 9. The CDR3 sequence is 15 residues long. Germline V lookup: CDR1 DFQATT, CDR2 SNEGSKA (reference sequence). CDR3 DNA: TGCAGTGCTAGAGATGTGGGACAGGGATGGGGTGAGCAGTTCTTC. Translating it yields CSARDVGQGWGEQFF.

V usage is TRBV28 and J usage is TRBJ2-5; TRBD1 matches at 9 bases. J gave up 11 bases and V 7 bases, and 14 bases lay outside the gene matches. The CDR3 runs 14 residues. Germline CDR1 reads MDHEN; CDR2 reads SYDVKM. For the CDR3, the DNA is TGTGCCAGCACGAGGACAGGGGTGAACAATGAGCAGTACTTC. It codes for CASTRTGVNNEQYF.

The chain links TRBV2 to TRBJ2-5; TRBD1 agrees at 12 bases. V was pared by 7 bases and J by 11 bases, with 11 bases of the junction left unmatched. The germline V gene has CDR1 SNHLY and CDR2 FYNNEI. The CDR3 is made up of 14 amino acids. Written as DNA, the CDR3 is TGTGCCAGCACCGGGACAGGGGGCAAGAATGAGCAGTACTTC. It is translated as CASTGTGGKNEQYF.

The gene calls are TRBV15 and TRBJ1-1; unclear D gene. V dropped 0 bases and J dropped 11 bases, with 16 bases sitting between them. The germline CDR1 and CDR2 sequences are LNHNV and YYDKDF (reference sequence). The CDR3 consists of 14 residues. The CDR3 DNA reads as TGTGCCACCAGCAGAGATAGCGCCGACTACGGGGCTTTCTTT. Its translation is CATSRDSADYGAFF.

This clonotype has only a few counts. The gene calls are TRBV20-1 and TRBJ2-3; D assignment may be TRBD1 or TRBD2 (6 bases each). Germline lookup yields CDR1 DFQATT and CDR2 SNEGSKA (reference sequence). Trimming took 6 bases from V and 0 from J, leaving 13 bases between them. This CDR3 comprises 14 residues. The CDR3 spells CSARTGASTDTQYF. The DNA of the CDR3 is TGCAGTGCCCGCACGGGGGCTAGCACAGATACGCAGTATTTT.

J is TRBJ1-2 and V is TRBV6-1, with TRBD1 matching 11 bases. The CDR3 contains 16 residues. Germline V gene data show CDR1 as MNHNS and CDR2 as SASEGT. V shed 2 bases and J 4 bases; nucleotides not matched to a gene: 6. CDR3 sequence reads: CASSERGQGAAYGYTF. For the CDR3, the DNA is TGTGCCAGCAGTGAACGTGGACAGGGGGCCGCCTATGGCTACACCTTC.

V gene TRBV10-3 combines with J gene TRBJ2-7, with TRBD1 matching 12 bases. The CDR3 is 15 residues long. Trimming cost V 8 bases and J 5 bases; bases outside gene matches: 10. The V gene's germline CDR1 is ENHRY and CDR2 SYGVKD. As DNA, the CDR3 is TGTGCCATCGGGGATGGGACAGGGGGCCTTAACGAGCAGTACTTC. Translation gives CAIGDGTGGLNEQYF.

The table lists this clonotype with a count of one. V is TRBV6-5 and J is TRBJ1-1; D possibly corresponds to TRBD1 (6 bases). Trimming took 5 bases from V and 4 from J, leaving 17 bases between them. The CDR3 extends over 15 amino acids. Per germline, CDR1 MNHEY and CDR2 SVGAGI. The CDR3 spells CASSRNRVRVTEAFF. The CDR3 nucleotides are TGTGCCAGCAGTCGCAACAGGGTTAGGGTCACTGAAGCTTTCTTT.

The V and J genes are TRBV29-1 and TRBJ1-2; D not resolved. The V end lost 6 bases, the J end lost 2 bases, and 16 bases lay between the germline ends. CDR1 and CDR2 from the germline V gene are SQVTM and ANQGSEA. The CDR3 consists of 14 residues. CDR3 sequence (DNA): TGCAGCGTCGCCCCTGGGGTGGGGAACTATGGCTACACCTTC. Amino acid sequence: CSVAPGVGNYGYTF.

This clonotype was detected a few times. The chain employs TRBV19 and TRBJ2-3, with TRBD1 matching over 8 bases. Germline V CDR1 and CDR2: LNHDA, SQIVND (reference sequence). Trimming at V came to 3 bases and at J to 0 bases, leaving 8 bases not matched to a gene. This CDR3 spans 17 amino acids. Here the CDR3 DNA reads TGTGCCAGTAGTATCCCCAAACAGGGGGTTAGCACAGATACGCAGTATTTT. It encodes CASSIPKQGVSTDTQYF.

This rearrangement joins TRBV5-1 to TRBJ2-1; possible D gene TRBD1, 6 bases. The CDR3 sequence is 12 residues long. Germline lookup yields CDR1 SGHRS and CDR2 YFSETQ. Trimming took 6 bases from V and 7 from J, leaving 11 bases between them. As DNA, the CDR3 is TGCGCCAGCATCGCAGGGGTTAATGAGCAGTTCTTC. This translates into CASIAGVNEQFF.

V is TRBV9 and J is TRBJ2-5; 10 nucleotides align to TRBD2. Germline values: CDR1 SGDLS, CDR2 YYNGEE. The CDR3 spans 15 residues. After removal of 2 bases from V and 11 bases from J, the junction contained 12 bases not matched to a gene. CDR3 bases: TGTGCCAGCAGCGTCTCTAGCGGGGGATACAATGAGCAGTACTTC. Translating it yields CASSVSSGGYNEQYF.